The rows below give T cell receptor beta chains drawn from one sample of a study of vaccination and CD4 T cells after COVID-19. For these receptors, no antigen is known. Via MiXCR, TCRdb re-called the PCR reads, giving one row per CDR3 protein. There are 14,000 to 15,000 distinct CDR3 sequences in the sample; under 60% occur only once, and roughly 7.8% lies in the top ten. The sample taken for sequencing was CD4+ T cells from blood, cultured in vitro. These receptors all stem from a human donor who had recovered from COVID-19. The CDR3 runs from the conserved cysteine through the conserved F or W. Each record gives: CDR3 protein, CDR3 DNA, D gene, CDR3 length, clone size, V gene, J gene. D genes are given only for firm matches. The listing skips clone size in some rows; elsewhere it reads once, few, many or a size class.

CDR3aa: CASSIHTGYEQYF; CDR3nt: TGTGCCAGTAGTATCCACACAGGGTACGAGCAGTACTTC; d_gene: -; len: 13; abundance: -; v_gene: TRBV19; j_gene: TRBJ2-7
CDR3aa: CASRRGGQFEAYEQYF; CDR3nt: TGTGCCAGCAGGCGGGGGGGACAGTTTGAGGCCTACGAGCAGTACTTC; d_gene: TRBD2; len: 16; abundance: -; v_gene: TRBV6-2/TRBV6-3; j_gene: TRBJ2-7
CDR3aa: CASSLEGRLGTEAFF; CDR3nt: TGTGCCAGCAGTTTAGAGGGCAGGCTGGGCACTGAAGCTTTCTTT; d_gene: -; len: 15; abundance: few; v_gene: TRBV27; j_gene: TRBJ1-1
CDR3aa: CASQEYRGEAEKLFF; CDR3nt: TGTGCCAGCCAGGAATACAGGGGAGAGGCTGAAAAACTGTTTTTT; d_gene: TRBD1; len: 15; abundance: -; v_gene: TRBV28; j_gene: TRBJ1-4
CDR3aa: CASSYTNPGLSPNTQYF; CDR3nt: TGTGCCAGCAGTTACACCAACCCGGGACTATCCCCGAATACGCAGTATTTT; d_gene: TRBD2; len: 17; abundance: -; v_gene: TRBV6-5; j_gene: TRBJ2-3
CDR3aa: CASSPDGTNYGYTF; CDR3nt: TGTGCCAGCAGCCCGGACGGTACTAACTATGGCTACACCTTC; d_gene: -; len: 14; abundance: -; v_gene: TRBV28; j_gene: TRBJ1-2
CDR3aa: CASSLAHSGANVLTF; CDR3nt: TGTGCCAGCAGCTTAGCCCACTCTGGGGCCAACGTCCTGACTTTC; d_gene: -; len: 15; abundance: -; v_gene: TRBV7-9; j_gene: TRBJ2-6
CDR3aa: CASRNLPGQGAQGYTF; CDR3nt: TGTGCCAGCAGAAACCTCCCGGGACAGGGGGCGCAAGGCTACACCTTC; d_gene: TRBD1; len: 16; abundance: few; v_gene: TRBV6-1; j_gene: TRBJ1-2
CDR3aa: CSASPNPPNTEAFF; CDR3nt: TGCAGTGCTAGCCCAAACCCACCGAACACTGAAGCTTTCTTT; d_gene: -; len: 14; abundance: few; v_gene: TRBV20-1; j_gene: TRBJ1-1
CDR3aa: CASSFRGLAGYEQYF; CDR3nt: TGTGCCAGCAGCTTCCGCGGACTAGCGGGCTACGAGCAGTACTTC; d_gene: TRBD2; len: 15; abundance: -; v_gene: TRBV11-3; j_gene: TRBJ2-7
CDR3aa: CASSPRTIGGYTF; CDR3nt: TGTGCCAGCAGCCCTCGGACCATCGGGGGCTACACCTTC; d_gene: -; len: 13; abundance: -; v_gene: TRBV7-9; j_gene: TRBJ1-2
CDR3aa: CASSQTGQGSNEQFF; CDR3nt: TGTGCCAGCAGCCAAACGGGACAGGGATCCAATGAGCAGTTCTTC; d_gene: TRBD1; len: 15; abundance: once; v_gene: TRBV7-3; j_gene: TRBJ2-1
CDR3aa: CATSDRGNTEAFF; CDR3nt: TGTGCCACCAGTGATCGTGGGAACACTGAAGCTTTCTTT; d_gene: -; len: 13; abundance: -; v_gene: TRBV24-1; j_gene: TRBJ1-1
CDR3aa: CASSQRRGTFF; CDR3nt: TGTGCCAGCAGTCAGCGCAGGGGAACTTTCTTT; d_gene: -; len: 11; abundance: -; v_gene: TRBV28; j_gene: TRBJ1-1
CDR3aa: CASSLQAGDSDTQYF; CDR3nt: TGTGCCAGCAGCTTACAAGCGGGAGATTCAGATACGCAGTATTTT; d_gene: TRBD2; len: 15; abundance: -; v_gene: TRBV7-2; j_gene: TRBJ2-3
CDR3aa: CASSSLSGALSYNEQFF; CDR3nt: TGTGCCAGCAGTTCTCTTAGCGGAGCACTCTCCTACAATGAGCAGTTCTTC; d_gene: -; len: 17; abundance: once; v_gene: TRBV28; j_gene: TRBJ2-1
CDR3aa: CAISEPRLSRSTGGGELFF; CDR3nt: TGTGCCATCAGTGAGCCCAGGCTTAGTCGGTCGACTGGAGGCGGGGAGCTGTTTTTT; d_gene: -; len: 19; abundance: -; v_gene: TRBV10-3; j_gene: TRBJ2-2
CDR3aa: CATSEPQGGHDEQYF; CDR3nt: TGTGCCACCAGTGAACCCCAGGGAGGTCACGACGAGCAGTACTTC; d_gene: -; len: 15; abundance: -; v_gene: TRBV24-1; j_gene: TRBJ2-7
CDR3aa: CSVRERGGYTEAFF; CDR3nt: TGCAGCGTTCGGGAAAGGGGGGGTTACACTGAAGCTTTCTTT; d_gene: -; len: 14; abundance: -; v_gene: TRBV29-1; j_gene: TRBJ1-1
CDR3aa: CASSSSPGTSGPYEQYF; CDR3nt: TGTGCCAGCAGCTCATCTCCCGGGACTAGCGGGCCCTACGAGCAGTACTTC; d_gene: TRBD2; len: 17; abundance: few; v_gene: TRBV7-8; j_gene: TRBJ2-7
CDR3aa: CASSPAPRREQYF; CDR3nt: TGTGCCAGCAGTCCGGCCCCCCGCCGCGAGCAGTACTTC; d_gene: -; len: 13; abundance: few; v_gene: TRBV2; j_gene: TRBJ2-7
CDR3aa: CASSHRETQYF; CDR3nt: TGTGCCAGCAGCCATCGGGAGACCCAGTACTTC; d_gene: -; len: 11; abundance: -; v_gene: TRBV3-1; j_gene: TRBJ2-5
CDR3aa: CSAKDRVSNQPQHF; CDR3nt: TGCAGTGCAAAAGACAGGGTTAGCAATCAGCCCCAGCATTTT; d_gene: TRBD1; len: 14; abundance: -; v_gene: TRBV20-1; j_gene: TRBJ1-5
CDR3aa: CASSQNQPQHF; CDR3nt: TGTGCCAGCAGCCAAAATCAGCCCCAGCATTTT; d_gene: -; len: 11; abundance: -; v_gene: TRBV6-1; j_gene: TRBJ1-5
CDR3aa: CASRLVGGRADTQYF; CDR3nt: TGTGCCAGTAGGCTGGTTGGCGGGAGGGCAGATACGCAGTATTTT; d_gene: TRBD2; len: 15; abundance: -; v_gene: TRBV28; j_gene: TRBJ2-3
CDR3aa: CASSSGTEMNTEAFF; CDR3nt: TGTGCCAGCAGTTCCGGGACAGAGATGAACACTGAAGCTTTCTTT; d_gene: TRBD1; len: 15; abundance: -; v_gene: TRBV28; j_gene: TRBJ1-1